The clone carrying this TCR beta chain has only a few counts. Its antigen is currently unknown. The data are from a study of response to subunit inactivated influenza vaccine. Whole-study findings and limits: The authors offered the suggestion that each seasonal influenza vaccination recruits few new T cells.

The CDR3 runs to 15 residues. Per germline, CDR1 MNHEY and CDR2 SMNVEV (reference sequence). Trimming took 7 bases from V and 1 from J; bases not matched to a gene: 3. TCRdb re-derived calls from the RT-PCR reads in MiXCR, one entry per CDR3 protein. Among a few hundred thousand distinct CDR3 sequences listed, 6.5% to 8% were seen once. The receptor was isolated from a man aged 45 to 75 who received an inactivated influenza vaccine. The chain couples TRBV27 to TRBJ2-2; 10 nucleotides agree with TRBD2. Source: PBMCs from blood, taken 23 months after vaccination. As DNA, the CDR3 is TGTGCCAGCAACCGACTAGCGGGGAACACCGGGGAGCTGTTTTTT. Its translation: CASNRLAGNTGELFF.